Included here is one T cell receptor (beta chain) sequence, with context. No antigen is known for it. Base quality data are lacking; no much larger clone is found one base away. Spanning cysteine to phenylalanine, the CDR3 consists of 16 amino acids. The CDR3 DNA has 48 bases and is translated from base 1. The junction shows trimming of 5 bases on V and 3 bases on J, and the gene matches do not reach 8 bases of it. CDR1 and CDR2 are drawn from the germline V gene: SGHAT, FQNNGV. The data stem from a study of blood T cell repertoires in COVID-19 (dated by TCRdb to 2019 to 2021). In terms of the full investigation: Samples from collaborators originated in the United States, Italy and Spain and spanned both the acute and convalescent phases of COVID-19. Samples came from the ongoing ImmuneRACE study (first 160 participants) plus 1,254 subjects from 6 global collaborators. Where HLA class I and class II types were available, the types were taken from metadata supplied by the sample provider, not from assay-based typing. The prospective study material was composed of cDNA or gDNA derived from T cells, B-cell-depleted T cells, or PBMCs. A freely available public database, intended as a resource for researchers studying the immune response to SARS-CoV-2, is where the repertoires were released. The dataset comprised deeply sampled blood TCRbeta repertoires from subjects exposed to, actively infected with, or recovered from COVID-19. Nearly every sample came with metadata listing a de-identified subject ID, COVID-19 status, age in years and sex.

Collaborating institutions collected whole blood in K2EDTA tubes following their own protocols. For TCRbeta analysis, collaborator samples were shipped as frozen whole blood, as isolated PBMCs, or as DNA extracted from either sample type. What the authors observed across the whole study: Clinical and demographic metadata were provided uncurated, with the amount varying by source and participant.

TCRbeta CDR3 regions were amplified from genomic DNA by means of the immunoSEQ Assay, a bias-controlled multiplex PCR. On the study's bioinformatics: The number of nucleated cells in each sample was estimated from the amplification of reference gene primers within the assay. To quantify the absolute abundance of each unique TCRbeta CDR3 rearrangement, sequence reads were collapsed and filtered. For each sample, productive Simpson clonality was calculated as the square root of Simpson's diversity index across productive rearrangements. The source is immuneACCESS, and TCRdb retained only in-frame sequences with V and J called. Part of the clones is not carried over; for the studies checked, unresolved V genes explain less than half of this, and the remainder is unexplained. V, J and clone size are those of that table, while D and trimming were read from the DNA. The sample profile shows 90,000 to 150,000 clones; around 77% of them were found once. Together, the top ten hold over 6.5% of the sample.

Input material: peripheral blood. The clonotype comes from a human donor in a cohort sampled during active COVID-19. The rearrangement joined TRBV11-2 to TRBJ2-3; 10 central bases correspond to TRBD1. CDR3 sequence: CASSLGQGGRTDTQYF. The DNA sequence is TGTGCCAGCAGCCTAGGACAGGGGGGGAGGACAGATACGCAGTATTTT.